Below are 23 T cell receptor beta chains sequenced from a single sample in a study of patients and donors after allogeneic stem cell transplantation. Each CDR3 protein is one row after TCRdb ran MiXCR on the RT-PCR reads. The top ten hold 50% of the sample, which has over 130,000 distinct CDR3 sequences, 37% seen once. Sequencing was performed on blood, either unsorted or a sorted T cell fraction (not recorded which). The receptors shown here come from a human donor who was either an allogeneic HSCT recipient or a stem cell or donor lymphocyte infusion donor (not recorded which). It is not recorded whose cells these are; they may come from a transplant donor.

This chain links TRBV6-5 with TRBJ2-1; tentatively, D is TRBD1 (6 bases). CDR3 length: 15 residues. The V end was cut by 2 bases, the J end by 2 bases, with 10 bases between. Germline lookup yields CDR1 MNHEY and CDR2 SVGAGI. The CDR3 nucleotides read TGTGCCAGCAGTTACGGGGGCCTCACCTACAATGAGCAGTTCTTC. This sequence encodes CASSYGGLTYNEQFF.

This clonotype was seen only a few times. This chain connects TRBV19 to TRBJ1-1, with D possibly being TRBD1 (5 bases). V gave up 5 bases and J gave up 11 bases, with 18 bases separating them. The CDR3 runs to 13 residues. Per germline, CDR1 LNHDA and CDR2 SQIVND (reference sequence). In nucleotides, the CDR3 is TGTGCCAGTAGTCACTTGGATGGGGCTCTGGCTTTCTTT. Its translation: CASSHLDGALAFF. The variable domain in full, with the rest retrieved from reference TRBV19 and TRBJ1-1, is DGGITQSPKYLFRKEGQNVTLSCEQNLNHDAMYWYRQDPGQGLRLIYYSQIVNDFQKGDIAEGYSVSREKKESFPLTVTSAQKNPTAFYLCASSHLDGALAFFGQGTRLTVV.

The genes are TRBV10-3 and TRBJ2-7; D call uncertain. V was trimmed by 2 bases and J by 6 bases, leaving 11 bases between them. This CDR3 is built from 13 residues. CDR1 is ENHRY and CDR2 is SYGVKD in the germline V gene. CDR3 sequence (DNA): TGTGCCATCAGTGAGAATGTGGGCACCGAGCAGTACTTC. Amino acid sequence: CAISENVGTEQYF.

This clonotype occurred many times. The genes are TRBV12-3 or TRBV12-4 and TRBJ1-1, with D uncertain. The CDR3 runs 12 residues. Trimming took off 7 bases at V and 11 bases at J, with 17 bases between the two ends. CDR3 in DNA: TGTGCCAGCATAGGGCTAGGGTGGCGGGCTTTCTTT. Protein product: CASIGLGWRAFF.

The rearrangement uses TRBV14 and TRBJ1-2, with D hard to call. Trimming pared 4 bases from V and 8 bases from J, leaving 14 bases between. This CDR3 is 13 amino acids long. Germline V gene data show CDR1 as SGHDN and CDR2 as FVKESK. CDR3 DNA sequence: TGTGCCAGCAGCCTCGGTTTCTCCCAAGGCTACACCTTC. This gives the protein CASSLGFSQGYTF.

This clonotype was recorded a few times. CDR3 DNA: TGTGCCACCAGCAGAGATAGAGGGGGTGGCAATGAGCAGTTCTTC. This gives the protein CATSRDRGGGNEQFF. The J gene is TRBJ2-1, the V gene TRBV15; perhaps TRBD1 as D (6 bases). V was clipped by 0 bases and J by 6 bases, with 12 bases between them. CDR1 LNHNV and CDR2 YYDKDF come from the germline V gene (reference sequence). CDR3 length: 15 residues.

CDR3 DNA: TGTGCCAGCAGTGAACTCCAGGGTTCAACTAATGAAAAACTGTTTTTT. It translates to CASSELQGSTNEKLFF. V gene TRBV6-1 combines with J gene TRBJ1-4; possibly TRBD1 for D (5 bases). Germline V gene sequence: CDR1 MNHNS, CDR2 SASEGT. The length of the CDR3 is 16 residues. Trimming shortened V by 2 bases and J by 0 bases, and 10 bases separated the two germline ends.

The chain uses TRBV4-2 and TRBJ2-5, with 12 positions matching TRBD2. This CDR3 comprises 18 residues. Germline trimming cut 0 bases from V and 7 bases from J; bases unmatched to any gene: 12. The germline V gene encodes CDR1 LGHNA and CDR2 YNFKEQ. The CDR3 nucleotides are TGTGCCAGCAGCCAAGAGGGAAGGACTAGCGGGGATCTGGGGACCCAGTACTTC. It codes for CASSQEGRTSGDLGTQYF.

The chain employs TRBV12-3 or TRBV12-4 and TRBJ2-1, with D uncertain. The germline V and J ends were trimmed by 1 base and 4 bases, with 8 bases remaining between them. The CDR3 has 14 amino acids. CDR3 region: CASSLVNLYNEQFF. Here the CDR3 DNA reads TGTGCCAGCAGTTTAGTTAATTTATACAATGAGCAGTTCTTC.

The chain links TRBV5-6 to TRBJ2-7; 8 bases align to TRBD2. The V gene end was trimmed by 3 bases and the J gene end by 4 bases; junction bases not matched to a gene: 6. CDR3 length: 14 amino acids. CDR1 SGHDT and CDR2 YYEEEE come from the germline V gene. CDR3 protein: CASSSAGGGYEQYF. CDR3 DNA sequence: TGTGCCAGCAGCTCGGCGGGGGGCGGATACGAGCAGTACTTC.

This clonotype turned up a few times. The rearrangement uses TRBV12-3 or TRBV12-4 and TRBJ1-2, with unresolved D. V was clipped by 5 bases and J by 4 bases, with 14 bases between them. The CDR3 extends over 14 amino acids. The CDR3 loop is CASSPQTTTYGYTF. CDR3 bases: TGTGCCAGCAGTCCACAGACGACAACCTATGGCTACACCTTC.

The V call is TRBV7-9, the J call TRBJ2-1; D gene ambiguous. CDR3 length: 14 residues. V was cut by 2 bases and J by 4 bases, with 9 bases left in between. The germline CDR1 and CDR2 sequences are SEHNR and FQNEAQ (reference sequence). Here the CDR3 DNA reads TGTGCCAGCAGCTTACGTTGGCCATACAATGAGCAGTTCTTC. Residues: CASSLRWPYNEQFF.

In DNA form, the CDR3 reads TGTGCCAGCAGTTTCGACAGGGCCTACGAGCAGTACGTC. It specifies CASSFDRAYEQYV. J is TRBJ2-7 and V is TRBV27; 7 bases are shared with TRBD1. Germline V gene lookup returns CDR1 MNHEY and CDR2 SMNVEV (reference sequence). There are 13 residues in the CDR3. Trimming cost V 3 bases and J 2 bases; bases outside gene matches: 1.

This clonotype was observed a handful of times. The chain is built from TRBV10-3 and TRBJ1-5; tentatively, D is TRBD1 (6 bases). The CDR3 consists of 17 residues. CDR1 and CDR2 from the germline V gene are ENHRY and SYGVKD. Trimming took off 3 bases at V and 3 bases at J, with 18 bases between the two ends. The DNA for the CDR3 is TGTGCCATCAGTGATTTTCCCCGGGGGGCATCCAATCAGCCCCAGCATTTT. Amino acid sequence: CAISDFPRGASNQPQHF.

This clonotype was recorded a few times. The rearrangement uses TRBV6-5 and TRBJ1-2; no firm D call. Germline V gene sequence: CDR1 MNHEY, CDR2 SVGAGI. The CDR3 has 15 amino acids. Trimming removed 2 bases from V and 5 bases from J, with 15 bases in between. CDR3 in amino acids: CASSYVRTPPYGYTF. The DNA for the CDR3 is TGTGCCAGCAGTTACGTAAGGACGCCGCCTTATGGCTACACCTTC.

The chain is built from TRBV6-1 and TRBJ2-7; the D gene could be TRBD1 or TRBD2 (5 bases each). The length of the CDR3 is 15 residues. Per the germline V gene, CDR1 is MNHNS and CDR2 is SASEGT. Trimming cost V 1 base and J 0 bases, with 10 bases left between them. The CDR3 protein is CASSEGTRGSYEQYV. CDR3 bases: TGTGCCAGCAGTGAAGGGACACGGGGCTCCTACGAGCAGTACGTC.

In this sample, this clonotype turned up a few times. The chain carries TRBV6-1 and TRBJ1-1; D unclear. The CDR3 is 13 amino acids. Trimming removed 5 bases at V and 1 base at J, with 8 bases between. Looked up from germline, CDR1 is MNHNS and CDR2 is SASEGT. CDR3 sequence: CASSSWGNTEAFF. The CDR3 DNA is TGTGCCAGCAGTAGTTGGGGGAACACTGAAGCTTTCTTT.

The rearrangement uses TRBV28 and TRBJ1-1; D is possibly TRBD1 (6 bases). The ends were cut back, 5 bases at V and 4 bases at J, with 17 bases in the middle. The CDR3 length is 15 residues. The germline V gene has CDR1 MDHEN and CDR2 SYDVKM. The CDR3 bases are TGTGCCAGCAGTGTTACAGGGAAACCCAGCACTGAAGCTTTCTTT. This codes for CASSVTGKPSTEAFF.

This clonotype was seen more than once but under ten times. The gene calls are TRBV11-2 and TRBJ1-5; 10 bases are shared with TRBD1. The CDR3 is 17 residues long. CDR1 is SGHAT and CDR2 is FQNNGV in the germline V gene. With V trimmed by 1 base and J by 2 bases, 5 bases remained unmatched. The CDR3 here is CASSLGTGGFGNQPQHF. CDR3 sequence (DNA): TGTGCCAGCAGCTTAGGGACAGGGGGTTTTGGCAATCAGCCCCAGCATTTT.

V is TRBV7-2 and J is TRBJ1-1, with 7 bases that match TRBD1. This CDR3 has 14 residues. The germline gives CDR1 SGHTA, CDR2 FQGNSA. The V and J ends lost 5 bases and 5 bases, in that order; junction bases with no gene match: 8. The CDR3: CASSPDDRATEAFF. The CDR3 DNA reads as TGTGCCAGCAGCCCAGACGACAGGGCGACTGAAGCTTTCTTT.

The chain recombines TRBV24-1 with TRBJ1-5; tentative D call: TRBD1 (6 bases). V was cut by 4 bases and J by 9 bases, with 9 bases left in between. This CDR3 spans 12 amino acids. The germline gives CDR1 KGHDR, CDR2 SFDVKD. The CDR3 is CATSESGVPQHF. The CDR3 DNA sequence: TGTGCCACCAGTGAATCAGGGGTGCCCCAGCATTTT.

The rearrangement links TRBV7-2 to TRBJ1-5, with 8 bases lining up with TRBD1. V was clipped by 5 bases and J by 0 bases; unmatched bases: 9. CDR3 length: 17 amino acids. Per germline, CDR1 SGHTA and CDR2 FQGNSA. As DNA, the CDR3 is TGTGCCAGCAGCCGGACAGGGACGGATTATAGCAATCAGCCCCAGCATTTT. It is translated as CASSRTGTDYSNQPQHF. Looking up the rest from reference TRBV7-2 and TRBJ1-5 gives the full variable domain: GAGVSQSPSNKVTEKGKDVELRCDPISGHTALYWYRQSLGQGLEFLIYFQGNSAPDKSGLPSDRFSAERTGGSVSTLTIQRTQQEDSAVYLCASSRTGTDYSNQPQHFGDGTRLSIL.

This clonotype was detected ten times or more. The chain combines TRBV20-1 with TRBJ1-2; D gene ambiguous. CDR1 is DFQATT, CDR2 SNEGSKA, per germline (reference sequence). Trimming took 6 bases from V and 3 from J, leaving 11 bases between them. The CDR3 has 12 amino acids. CDR3: CSAPQNYYGYTF. The CDR3 DNA reads TGCAGTGCCCCCCAGAACTACTATGGCTACACCTTC.